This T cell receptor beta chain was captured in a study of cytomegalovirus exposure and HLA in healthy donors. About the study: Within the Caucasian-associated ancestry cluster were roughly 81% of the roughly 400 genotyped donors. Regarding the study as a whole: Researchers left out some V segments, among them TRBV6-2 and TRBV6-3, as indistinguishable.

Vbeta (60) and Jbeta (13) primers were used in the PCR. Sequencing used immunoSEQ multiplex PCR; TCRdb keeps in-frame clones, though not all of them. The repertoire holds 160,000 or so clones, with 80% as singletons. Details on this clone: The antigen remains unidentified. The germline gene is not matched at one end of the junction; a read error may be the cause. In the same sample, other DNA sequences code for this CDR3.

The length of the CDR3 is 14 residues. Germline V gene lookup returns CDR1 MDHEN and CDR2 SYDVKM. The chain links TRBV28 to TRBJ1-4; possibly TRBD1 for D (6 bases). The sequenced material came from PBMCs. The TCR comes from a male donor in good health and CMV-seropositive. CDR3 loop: CASSPPGVKEKLFF. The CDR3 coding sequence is TGCGCCAGCAGCCCCCCAGGGGTGAAAGAAAAACTGTTTTTT.